The rows below give T cell receptor beta chains drawn from one sample of a study of CD8 T cells in ankylosing spondylitis. One entry per CDR3 protein results from TCRdb running MiXCR on the 5' RACE reads. This sample has roughly 39,000 distinct CDR3 sequences, with around 2.8% found just once. The material sequenced was blood, either unsorted or a sorted T cell fraction (not recorded which). These receptors all stem from a male donor with ankylosing spondylitis or in good health (not recorded which). CDR3s leave out the opening cysteine and the closing phenylalanine or tryptophan. D genes are given only for firm matches.

ASSAGPTVQETQY | TRBV9 | -
ASSYSEAF | TRBV6-5 | -
ASSVLAGGRYNEQF | TRBV9 | TRBD2
ASSGQGFSQETQY | TRBV9 | -
ASGRNSYEQY | TRBV9 | -
ASKLVAGGSHLGSEQY | TRBV7-3 | TRBD2
ASSAPGGIAGANVLT | TRBV9 | TRBD2
ASSAGTSLHEQF | TRBV9 | TRBD2
ASSTLPGGAKNIQY | TRBV9 | TRBD2
ASSGPGVTDTQY | TRBV9 | -
ASSQFSGGIEQY | TRBV9 | TRBD1
ASSVESSGKETQY | TRBV9 | TRBD2
ASSVARREGPGELF | TRBV9 | TRBD2
ASSVDYRGPYEQY | TRBV9 | TRBD1
ASSRGLPSTDTQY | TRBV9 | -
ASSVGSYYGYT | TRBV9 | -
ASSVGPAGREQY | TRBV9 | -
ASSGRGTVNYGYT | TRBV9 | -
ASSTGPSYEQY | TRBV9 | -
ASSIHPDRGQSPLH | TRBV9 | TRBD1
ASSVGLPPTGELF | TRBV9 | -
ASSVAGLDEQF | TRBV9 | TRBD2
ASSVATGNVGRETQY | TRBV9 | -
ASSVTGTTGELF | TRBV9 | -
ASTLLFRDVTEAF | TRBV9 | -
ASSVDPAGGTGEQF | TRBV9 | TRBD2
ASSVEADAGYT | TRBV9 | -
ASSVVGYVEDEQF | TRBV9 | -
ASSRSGQGLQNIQY | TRBV9 | TRBD1
ASSTHRDKWELF | TRBV7-4 | -
ASSALAGMNTGELF | TRBV9 | TRBD2
ASSVVSGAREQF | TRBV9 | TRBD2
ASSLMLAGSQETQY | TRBV9 | TRBD2
ASSVLSGLSTDTQY | TRBV9 | -
ASSPQTGGFETQY | TRBV9 | TRBD1
ASSVPRTGSTGELF | TRBV9 | TRBD1
ASSVAASAETQY | TRBV9 | -
ASSLGTSGRAGDNEQF | TRBV9 | TRBD2
ASSGDPYEQY | TRBV9 | -
ASSPLAGWGETQY | TRBV9 | TRBD2
ASSVKRGLDSEAF | TRBV9 | TRBD1
ASSPQENRDIQY | TRBV9 | -
ASSVSGEQF | TRBV9 | -
ASSPRQGMETQY | TRBV9 | TRBD1
ASSQSRDHKTYNEQF | TRBV23-1 | -
ASSGGRRGNPYEQY | TRBV9 | -
ASSVARGGGYNEQF | TRBV9 | TRBD1
ASSATGTSDHRELF | TRBV9 | TRBD2
ASSVGVSGMNEQF | TRBV9 | -
ATSDTGTSGYEQY | TRBV24-1 | TRBD2